This TCR beta chain was profiled in a study of identical twins. Study-level points and caveats: Cross-sectional statistical analysis was relied on for the conclusions, without the same donors being followed.

This clonotype was observed at least ten times. Its antigen is currently unknown. TCRdb called the 5' RACE reads again in MiXCR, with one record for every CDR3 protein. This sample yields 420,000 or so distinct CDR3 sequences, of which about a fifth are seen a single time; less than 15% belongs to the top ten. The CDR3 contains 16 residues. J gave up 5 bases and V 7 bases, and 12 bases lay outside the gene matches. Germline lookup yields CDR1 MNHNS and CDR2 SASEGT. Sequenced input: naive T cells sorted from blood. The sequence was obtained from a man between 50 and 59 years old in good health. The V and J genes are TRBV6-1 and TRBJ2-7, with 12 bases matching TRBD1. CDR3 DNA sequence: TGTGCCAGCACCGATAGCGGGACAGGGGGCTGGAACGAGCAGTACTTC. As protein: CASTDSGTGGWNEQYF.